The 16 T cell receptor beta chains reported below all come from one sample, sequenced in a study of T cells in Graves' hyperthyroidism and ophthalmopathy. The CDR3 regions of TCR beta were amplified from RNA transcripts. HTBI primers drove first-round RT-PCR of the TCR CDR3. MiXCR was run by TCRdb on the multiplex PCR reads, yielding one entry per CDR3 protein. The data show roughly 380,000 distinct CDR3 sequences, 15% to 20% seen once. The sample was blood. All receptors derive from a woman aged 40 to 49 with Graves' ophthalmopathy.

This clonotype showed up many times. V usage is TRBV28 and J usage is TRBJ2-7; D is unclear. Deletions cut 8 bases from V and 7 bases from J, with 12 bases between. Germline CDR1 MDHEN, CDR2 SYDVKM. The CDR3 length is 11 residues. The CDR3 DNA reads TGTGCCAGCGGAAGGGTGGGGGAGCAGTACTTC. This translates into CASGRVGEQYF.

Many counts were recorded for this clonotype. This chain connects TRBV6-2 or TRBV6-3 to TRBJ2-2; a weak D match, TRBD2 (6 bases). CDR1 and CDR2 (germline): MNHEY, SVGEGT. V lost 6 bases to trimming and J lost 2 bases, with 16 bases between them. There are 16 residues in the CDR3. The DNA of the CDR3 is TGTGCCAGCAGCTCCCCCGGGGGTGGAAACACCGGGGAGCTGTTTTTT. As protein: CASSSPGGGNTGELFF.

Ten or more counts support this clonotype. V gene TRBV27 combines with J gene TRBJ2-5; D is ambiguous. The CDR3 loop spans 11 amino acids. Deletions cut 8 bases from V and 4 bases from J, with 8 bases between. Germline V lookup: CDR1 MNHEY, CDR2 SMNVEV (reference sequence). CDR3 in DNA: TGTGCCAGCGGACGGGTAGAGACCCAGTACTTC. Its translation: CASGRVETQYF.

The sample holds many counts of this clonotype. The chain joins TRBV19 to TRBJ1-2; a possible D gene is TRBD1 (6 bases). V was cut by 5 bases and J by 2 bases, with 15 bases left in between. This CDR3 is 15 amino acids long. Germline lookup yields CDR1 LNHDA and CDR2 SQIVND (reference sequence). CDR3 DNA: TGTGCCAGTAGTTCCCAGCGAGACAGGAACTATGGCTACACCTTC. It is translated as CASSSQRDRNYGYTF.

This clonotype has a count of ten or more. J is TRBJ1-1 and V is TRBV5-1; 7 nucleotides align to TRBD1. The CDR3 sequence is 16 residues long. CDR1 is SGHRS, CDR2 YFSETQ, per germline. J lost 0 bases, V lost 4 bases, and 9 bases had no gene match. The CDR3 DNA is TGCGCCAGCAGCCCCCAGGGGGAGAGAATGAACACTGAAGCTTTCTTT. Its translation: CASSPQGERMNTEAFF. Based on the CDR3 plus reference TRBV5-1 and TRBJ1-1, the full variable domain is KAGVTQTPRYLIKTRGQQVTLSCSPISGHRSVSWYQQTPGQGLQFLFEYFSETQRNKGNFPGRFSGRQFSNSRSEMNVSTLELGDSALYLCASSPQGERMNTEAFFGQGTRLTVV.

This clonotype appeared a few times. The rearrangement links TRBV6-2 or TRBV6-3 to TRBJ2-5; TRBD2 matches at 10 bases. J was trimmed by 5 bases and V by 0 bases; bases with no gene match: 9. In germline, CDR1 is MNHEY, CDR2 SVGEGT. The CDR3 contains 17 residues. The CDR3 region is CASSYSGAGGPRETQYF. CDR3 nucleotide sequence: TGTGCCAGCAGTTACTCGGGAGCGGGAGGGCCTCGTGAGACCCAGTACTTC.

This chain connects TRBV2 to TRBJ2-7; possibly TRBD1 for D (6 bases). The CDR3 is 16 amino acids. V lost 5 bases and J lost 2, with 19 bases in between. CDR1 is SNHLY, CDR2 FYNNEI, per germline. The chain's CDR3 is CASSLRPRGETYEQYF. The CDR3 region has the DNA TGTGCCAGCAGTTTACGTCCCAGGGGTGAGACCTACGAGCAGTACTTC.

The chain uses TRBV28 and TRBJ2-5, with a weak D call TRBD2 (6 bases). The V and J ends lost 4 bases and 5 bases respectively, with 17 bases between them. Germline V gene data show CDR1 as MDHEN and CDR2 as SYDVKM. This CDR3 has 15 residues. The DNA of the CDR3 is TGTGCCAGCAGTTCAATGACTAGTTCATGGGAGACCCAGTACTTC. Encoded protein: CASSSMTSSWETQYF.

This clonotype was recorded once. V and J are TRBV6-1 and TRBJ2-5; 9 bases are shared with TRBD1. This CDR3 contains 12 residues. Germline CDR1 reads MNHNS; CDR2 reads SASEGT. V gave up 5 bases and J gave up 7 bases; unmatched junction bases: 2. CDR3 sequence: CASSPGQGTQYF. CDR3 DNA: TGTGCCAGCAGTCCGGGACAGGGGACCCAGTACTTC.

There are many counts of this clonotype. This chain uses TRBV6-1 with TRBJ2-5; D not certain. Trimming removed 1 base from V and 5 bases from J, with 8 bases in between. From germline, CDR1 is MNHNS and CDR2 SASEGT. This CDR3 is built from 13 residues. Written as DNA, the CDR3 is TGTGCCAGCAGTGAAGTCCCCCGGGAGACCCAGTACTTC. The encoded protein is CASSEVPRETQYF.

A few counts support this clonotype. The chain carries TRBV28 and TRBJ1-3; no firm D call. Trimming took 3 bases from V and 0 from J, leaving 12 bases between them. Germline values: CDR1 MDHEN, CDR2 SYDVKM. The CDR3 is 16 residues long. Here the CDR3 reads CASSFGLSNSGNTIYF. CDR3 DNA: TGTGCCAGCAGTTTCGGGTTGTCCAACTCTGGAAACACCATATATTTT.

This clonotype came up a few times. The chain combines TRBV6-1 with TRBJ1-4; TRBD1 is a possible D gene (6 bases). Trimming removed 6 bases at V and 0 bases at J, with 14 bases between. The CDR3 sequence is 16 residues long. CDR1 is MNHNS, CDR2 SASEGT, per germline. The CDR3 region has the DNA TGTGCCAGCAGAAGCAGGGGAGATGCAACTAATGAAAAACTGTTTTTT. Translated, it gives CASRSRGDATNEKLFF.

CDR3 in DNA: TGCGCCAGCAGCTTACCTTCTGGAGAGACCCAGTACTTC. Translating gives CASSLPSGETQYF. The chain employs TRBV5-1 and TRBJ2-5; D uncertain. Germline loops: CDR1 SGHRS, CDR2 YFSETQ. This CDR3 has 13 residues. The ends were cut back, 2 bases at V and 4 bases at J, with 9 bases in the middle.

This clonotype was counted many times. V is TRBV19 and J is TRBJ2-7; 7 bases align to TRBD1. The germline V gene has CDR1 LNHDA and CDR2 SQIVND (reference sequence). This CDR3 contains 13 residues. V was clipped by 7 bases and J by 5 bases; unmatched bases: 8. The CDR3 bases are TGTGCCAGTACCCCGACAGGGATGGACGAGCAGTACTTC. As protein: CASTPTGMDEQYF.

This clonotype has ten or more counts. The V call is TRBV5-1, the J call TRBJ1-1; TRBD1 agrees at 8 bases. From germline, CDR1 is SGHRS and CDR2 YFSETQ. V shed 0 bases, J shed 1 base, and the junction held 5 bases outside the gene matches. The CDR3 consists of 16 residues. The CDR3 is CASSLAGQGRNTEAFF. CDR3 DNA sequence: TGCGCCAGCAGCTTGGCCGGACAGGGACGGAACACTGAAGCTTTCTTT.

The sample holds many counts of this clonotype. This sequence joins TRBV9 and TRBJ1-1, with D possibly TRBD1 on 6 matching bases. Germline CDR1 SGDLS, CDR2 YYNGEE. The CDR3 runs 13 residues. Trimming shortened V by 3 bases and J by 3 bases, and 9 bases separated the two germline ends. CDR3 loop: CASSADSYTEAFF. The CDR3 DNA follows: TGTGCCAGCAGCGCGGACAGTTACACTGAAGCTTTCTTT.